These 7 T cell receptor beta chains came from one sample sequenced in a study of T cell repertoires in cytomegalovirus infection. TCRdb processed the reads anew with MiXCR; each CDR3 protein has one entry. The top ten hold roughly 25% of the sample, which has approximately 550,000 distinct CDR3 sequences, 16% seen once. Material: CD8+ T cells from PBMCs. These receptors came from a human donor in good health (CMV status not recorded). Some clones in this sample may be carry-over from other donors' samples.

This clonotype was observed at least ten times. The chain joins TRBV11-3 to TRBJ2-1; 10 bases align to TRBD1. Germline loops: CDR1 SGHNT, CDR2 YENEEA. V lost 1 base, J lost 0 bases, and 6 bases stayed unmatched. The length of the CDR3 is 18 residues. The CDR3 region has the DNA TGTGCCAGCAGCTTAGCGGTAGGGACAGGGGTCTCCTACAATGAGCAGTTCTTC. Protein: CASSLAVGTGVSYNEQFF.

A few counts support this clonotype. In DNA, the CDR3 is TGTGCCAGCAGTGAAGCGGTCCCCAGGGGGGATACGCAGTATTTT. This translates into CASSEAVPRGDTQYF. The rearrangement joins TRBV6-1 to TRBJ2-3; 7 bases are shared with TRBD1. The CDR3 sequence is 15 residues long. The J segment lost 6 bases and the V segment lost 0 bases, leaving 6 bases of the junction unmatched. The germline CDR1 and CDR2 sequences are MNHNS and SASEGT.

This clonotype was picked up many times. The rearrangement links TRBV29-1 to TRBJ2-2; possibly TRBD1 for D (6 bases). Germline V CDR1 and CDR2: SQVTM, ANQGSEA. The CDR3 length is 15 residues. V dropped 4 bases and J dropped 2 bases, with 14 bases sitting between them. The CDR3 reads CSVADRSANTGELFF. CDR3 DNA: TGCAGCGTTGCCGACAGGTCGGCAAACACCGGGGAGCTGTTTTTT.

At least ten counts were recorded for this clonotype. The chain links TRBV7-8 to TRBJ2-1, with 8 bases aligning to TRBD2. The germline gives CDR1 SGHVS, CDR2 FQNEAQ. The CDR3 totals 16 residues. J lost 5 bases, V lost 5 bases, and 11 bases had no gene match. This CDR3 is CASSIRSGGPNNEQFF. The CDR3 DNA follows: TGTGCCAGCAGCATACGATCGGGGGGGCCTAACAATGAGCAGTTCTTC.

This clonotype has a count of ten or more. The chain joins TRBV12-3 or TRBV12-4 to TRBJ2-7; D is perhaps TRBD1 (6 bases). This CDR3 spans 15 amino acids. V lost 1 base, J lost 5 bases, and 15 bases lay in between. This CDR3 reads CASSLGTGRINEQYF. CDR3 sequence (DNA): TGTGCCAGCAGTTTAGGAACAGGGCGTATCAACGAGCAGTACTTC.

This clonotype was found a few times. The J gene is TRBJ1-1, the V gene TRBV6-1, with D maybe TRBD1 (6 bases). V lost 3 bases to trimming and J lost 3 bases, with 11 bases between them. This CDR3 spans 14 amino acids. CDR1 and CDR2 (germline): MNHNS, SASEGT. The CDR3 DNA follows: TGTGCCAGCAGTGAGGACAGCTTATACACTGAAGCTTTCTTT. Its translation is CASSEDSLYTEAFF.

The rearrangement joins TRBV9 to TRBJ2-6, with TRBD1 matching over 12 bases. Trimming at V came to 0 bases and at J to 3 bases, leaving 10 bases not matched to a gene. CDR1 and CDR2 (germline): SGDLS, YYNGEE. This CDR3 spans 20 amino acids. In nucleotides, the CDR3 is TGTGCCAGCAGCGTAGCCGGAGGGGGACAGGGGGCCAGTGGGGCCAACGTCCTGACTTTC. This gives the protein CASSVAGGGQGASGANVLTF.